This TCR beta chain was identified in a study of regulatory T cells in long-lasting Graves disease. About the research overall: The study counted Graves' disease as persistent given over 5 years of antithyroid drugs and positive TSH receptor antibodies. General study points: Less diverse TCR repertoires were seen in persistent Graves' patients than in newly diagnosed ones. Persistent disease samples used TRBV28, TRBJ1-2 and TRBJ2-5 preferentially.

Indicated time point: persistent/refractory GD, antithyroid drugs over 5 years with positive TRAb. Generation of the TCR library employed RNA extracted from PBMCs. Nine milliliters of peripheral blood went into EDTA tubes. As to this clonotype: Its target is not known.

The J segment lost 7 bases and the V segment lost 6 bases, leaving 13 bases of the junction unmatched. There are 15 residues in the CDR3. The germline V gene encodes CDR1 SEHNR and CDR2 FQNEAQ (reference sequence). Arm-PCR of CDR3 regions with iRepertoire HTBI primers generated TCR beta libraries. From the multiplex PCR reads, TCRdb called clonotypes with MiXCR, one entry per CDR3 protein. Counted here are 300,000 to 500,000 distinct CDR3 sequences, around 21% occurring once; the ten biggest clones make up less than 25%. This TCR was recovered from a female donor with Graves disease. The genes are TRBV7-9 and TRBJ2-5; 8 bases map to TRBD1. The sequenced sample was peripheral blood mononuclear cells (PBMCs), obtained when the disease was refractory, from a patient treated with antithyroid drugs. The CDR3 is CASSWETGAHWTQYF. CDR3 coding DNA: TGTGCCAGCAGTTGGGAGACAGGGGCTCATTGGACCCAGTACTTC.